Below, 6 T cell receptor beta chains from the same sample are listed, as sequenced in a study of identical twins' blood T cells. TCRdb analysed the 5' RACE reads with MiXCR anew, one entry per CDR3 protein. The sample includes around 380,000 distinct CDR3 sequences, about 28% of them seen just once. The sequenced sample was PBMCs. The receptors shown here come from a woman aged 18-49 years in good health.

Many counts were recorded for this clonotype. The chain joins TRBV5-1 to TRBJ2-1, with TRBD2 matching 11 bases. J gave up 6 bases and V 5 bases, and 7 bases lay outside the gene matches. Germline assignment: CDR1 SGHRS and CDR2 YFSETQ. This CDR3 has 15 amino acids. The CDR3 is CASSPGTSGTNEQFF. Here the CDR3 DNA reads TGCGCCAGCAGTCCCGGGACTAGCGGCACCAATGAGCAGTTCTTC.

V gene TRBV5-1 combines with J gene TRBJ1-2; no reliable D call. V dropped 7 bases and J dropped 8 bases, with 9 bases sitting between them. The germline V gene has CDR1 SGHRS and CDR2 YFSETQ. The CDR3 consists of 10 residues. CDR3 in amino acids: CASSEWGYTF. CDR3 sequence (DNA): TGCGCCAGCTCGGAGTGGGGCTACACCTTC.

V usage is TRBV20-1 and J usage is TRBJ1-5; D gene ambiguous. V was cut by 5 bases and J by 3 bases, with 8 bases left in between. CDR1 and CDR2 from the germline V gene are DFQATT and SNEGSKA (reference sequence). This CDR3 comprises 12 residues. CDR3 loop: CSASLFNQPQHF. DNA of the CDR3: TGCAGTGCTTCCTTGTTCAATCAGCCCCAGCATTTT.

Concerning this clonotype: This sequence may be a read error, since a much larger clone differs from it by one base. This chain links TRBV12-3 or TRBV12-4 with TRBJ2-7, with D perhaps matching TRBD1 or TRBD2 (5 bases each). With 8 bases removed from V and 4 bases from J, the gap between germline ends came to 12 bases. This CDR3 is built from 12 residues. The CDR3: CASCQWGYEQYF. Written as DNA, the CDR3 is TGTGCCAGCTGCCAATGGGGGTACGAGCAGTACTTC.

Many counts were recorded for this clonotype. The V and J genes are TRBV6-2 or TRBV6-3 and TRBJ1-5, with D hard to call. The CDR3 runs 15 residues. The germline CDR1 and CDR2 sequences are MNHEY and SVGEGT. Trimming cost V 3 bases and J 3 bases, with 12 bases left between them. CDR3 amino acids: CASSYWAVPNQPQHF. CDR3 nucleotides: TGTGCCAGCAGTTATTGGGCAGTACCCAATCAGCCCCAGCATTTT.

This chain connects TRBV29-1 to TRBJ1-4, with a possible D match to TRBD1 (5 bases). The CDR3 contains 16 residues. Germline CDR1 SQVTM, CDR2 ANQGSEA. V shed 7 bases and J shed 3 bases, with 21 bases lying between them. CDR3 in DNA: TGCAGCGCCGGGGGATTCGGGGCCCAGCCTAATGAAAAACTGTTTTTT. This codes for CSAGGFGAQPNEKLFF.